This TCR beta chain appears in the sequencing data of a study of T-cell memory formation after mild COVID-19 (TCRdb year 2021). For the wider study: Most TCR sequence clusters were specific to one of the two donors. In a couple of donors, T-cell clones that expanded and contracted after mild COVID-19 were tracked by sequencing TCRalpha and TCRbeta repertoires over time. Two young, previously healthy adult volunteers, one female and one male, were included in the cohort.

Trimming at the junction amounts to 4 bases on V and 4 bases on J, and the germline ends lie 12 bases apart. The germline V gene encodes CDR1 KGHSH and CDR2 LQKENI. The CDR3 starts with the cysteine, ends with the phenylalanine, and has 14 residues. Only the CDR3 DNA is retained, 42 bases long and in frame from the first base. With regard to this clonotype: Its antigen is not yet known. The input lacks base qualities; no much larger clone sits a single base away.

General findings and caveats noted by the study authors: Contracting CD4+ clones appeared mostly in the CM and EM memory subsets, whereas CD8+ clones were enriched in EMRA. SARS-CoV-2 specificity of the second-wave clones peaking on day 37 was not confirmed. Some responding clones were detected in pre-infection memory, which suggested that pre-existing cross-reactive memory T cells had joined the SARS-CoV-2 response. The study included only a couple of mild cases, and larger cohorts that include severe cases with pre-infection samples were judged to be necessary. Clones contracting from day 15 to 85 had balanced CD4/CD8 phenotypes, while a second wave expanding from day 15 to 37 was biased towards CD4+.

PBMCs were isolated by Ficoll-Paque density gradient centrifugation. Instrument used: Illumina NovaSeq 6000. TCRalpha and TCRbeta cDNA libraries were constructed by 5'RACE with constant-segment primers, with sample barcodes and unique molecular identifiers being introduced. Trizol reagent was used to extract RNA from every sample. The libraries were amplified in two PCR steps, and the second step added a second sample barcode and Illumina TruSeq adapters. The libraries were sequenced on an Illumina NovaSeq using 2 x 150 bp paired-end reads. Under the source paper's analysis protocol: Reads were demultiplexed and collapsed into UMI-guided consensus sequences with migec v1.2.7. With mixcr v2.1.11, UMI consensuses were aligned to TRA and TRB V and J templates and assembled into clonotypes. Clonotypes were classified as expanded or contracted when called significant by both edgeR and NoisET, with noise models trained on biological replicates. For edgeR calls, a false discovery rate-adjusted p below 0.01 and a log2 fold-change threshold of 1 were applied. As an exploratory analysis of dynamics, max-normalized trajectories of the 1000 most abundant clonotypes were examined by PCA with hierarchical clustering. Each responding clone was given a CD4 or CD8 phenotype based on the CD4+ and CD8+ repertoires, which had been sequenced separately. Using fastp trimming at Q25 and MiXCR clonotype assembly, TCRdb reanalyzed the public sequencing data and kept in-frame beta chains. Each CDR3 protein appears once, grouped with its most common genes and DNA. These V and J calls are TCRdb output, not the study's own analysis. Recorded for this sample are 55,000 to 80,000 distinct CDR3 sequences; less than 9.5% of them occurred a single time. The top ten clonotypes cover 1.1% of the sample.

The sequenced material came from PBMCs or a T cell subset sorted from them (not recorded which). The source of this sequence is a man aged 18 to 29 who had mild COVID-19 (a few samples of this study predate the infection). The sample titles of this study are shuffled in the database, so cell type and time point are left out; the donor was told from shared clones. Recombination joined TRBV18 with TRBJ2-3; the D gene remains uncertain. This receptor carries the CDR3 CASSQVSGADTQYF. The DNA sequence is TGTGCCAGCTCACAAGTCTCGGGCGCAGATACGCAGTATTTT.